This T cell receptor (beta chain) was found in a study of blood T cell repertoires in COVID-19. Study context: Sites across the United States, Italy and Spain contributed samples from acute and convalescent COVID-19. Sample material is recorded as cDNA or gDNA derived from T cells, B-cell-depleted T cells, or PBMCs.

The study drew participants aged about 18 to 89 years from approximately 25 US areas. Cohort 3 recovered donors had two negative PCRs, clearance, or symptom resolution. Produced via immunoSEQ multiplex PCR; TCRdb's table is partial and in-frame only. The sample holds 300,000 to 400,000 clones, about nine tenths seen once. CDR3 length: 16 residues. The V and J ends lost 1 base and 0 bases respectively, with 10 bases between them. CDR1 and CDR2 (germline): LGHNA, YSLEER. Sample: PBMCs or T cells enriched from blood (not recorded which). The V gene is TRBV4-3, the J gene TRBJ2-1; D is undetermined. This clonotype originated in a man in his 60s who had recovered from COVID-19. CDR3 DNA sequence: TGCGCCAGCAGCCAAGGAGGTTCTAGCTCCTACAATGAGCAGTTCTTC. It codes for CASSQGGSSSYNEQFF.